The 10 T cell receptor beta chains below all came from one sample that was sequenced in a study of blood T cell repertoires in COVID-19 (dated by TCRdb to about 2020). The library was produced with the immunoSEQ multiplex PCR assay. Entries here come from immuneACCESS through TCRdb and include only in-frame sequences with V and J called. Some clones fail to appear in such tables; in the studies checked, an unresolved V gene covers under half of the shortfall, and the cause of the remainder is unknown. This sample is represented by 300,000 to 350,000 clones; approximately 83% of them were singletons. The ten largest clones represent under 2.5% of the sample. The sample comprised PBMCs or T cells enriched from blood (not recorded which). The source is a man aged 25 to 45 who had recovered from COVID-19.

This CDR3 reads CASSVDSGSNEQFF. The CDR3 coding sequence is TGTGCCAGCAGCGTAGATAGCGGGAGCAATGAGCAGTTCTTC. The chain has TRBV9 and TRBJ2-1, with 9 bases lining up with TRBD2. Trimming cost V 0 bases and J 6 bases; bases outside gene matches: 1. From germline, CDR1 is SGDLS and CDR2 YYNGEE. CDR3 length equals 14 residues.

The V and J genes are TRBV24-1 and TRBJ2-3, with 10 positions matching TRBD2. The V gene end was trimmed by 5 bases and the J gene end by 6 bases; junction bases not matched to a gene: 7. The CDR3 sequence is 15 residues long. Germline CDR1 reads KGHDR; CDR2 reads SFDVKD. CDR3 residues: CATSVSSGGLDTQYF. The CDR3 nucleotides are TGTGCCACCAGTGTGAGTAGCGGGGGGCTTGATACGCAGTATTTT.

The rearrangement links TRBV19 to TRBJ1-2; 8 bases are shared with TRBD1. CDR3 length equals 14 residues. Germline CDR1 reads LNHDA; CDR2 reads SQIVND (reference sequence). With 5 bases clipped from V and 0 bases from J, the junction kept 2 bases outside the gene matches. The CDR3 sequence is CASSGQGPNYGYTF. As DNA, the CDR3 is TGTGCCAGTAGTGGACAGGGACCTAACTATGGCTACACCTTC.

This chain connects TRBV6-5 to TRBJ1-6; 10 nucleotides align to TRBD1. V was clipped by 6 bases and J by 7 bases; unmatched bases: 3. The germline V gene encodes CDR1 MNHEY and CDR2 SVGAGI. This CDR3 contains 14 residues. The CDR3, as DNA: TGTGCCAGCAGACCGGGACAGGGGAATTCACCCCTCCACTTT. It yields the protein CASRPGQGNSPLHF.

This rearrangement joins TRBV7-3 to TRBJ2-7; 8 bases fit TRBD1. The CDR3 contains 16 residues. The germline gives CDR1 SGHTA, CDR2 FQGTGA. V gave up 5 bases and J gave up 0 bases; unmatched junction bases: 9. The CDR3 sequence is CASSKPGTGHSYEQYF. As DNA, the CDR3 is TGTGCCAGCAGCAAACCCGGGACAGGACACTCCTACGAGCAGTACTTC.

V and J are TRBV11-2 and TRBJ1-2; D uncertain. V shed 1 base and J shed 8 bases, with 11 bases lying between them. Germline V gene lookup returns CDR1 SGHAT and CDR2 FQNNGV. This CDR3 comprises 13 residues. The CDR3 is CASSLGGLEGYTF. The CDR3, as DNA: TGTGCCAGCAGCTTAGGAGGACTCGAAGGCTACACCTTC.

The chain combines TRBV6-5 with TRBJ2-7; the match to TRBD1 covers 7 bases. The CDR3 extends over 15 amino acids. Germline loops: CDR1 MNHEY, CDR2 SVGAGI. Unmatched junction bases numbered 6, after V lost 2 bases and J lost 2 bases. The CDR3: CASSYASDRPYEQYF. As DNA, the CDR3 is TGTGCCAGCAGTTACGCATCGGACAGGCCCTACGAGCAGTACTTC.

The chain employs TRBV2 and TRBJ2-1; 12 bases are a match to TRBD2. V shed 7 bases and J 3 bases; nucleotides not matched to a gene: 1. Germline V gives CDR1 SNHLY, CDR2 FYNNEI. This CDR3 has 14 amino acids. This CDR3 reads CASKLAGGYNEQFF. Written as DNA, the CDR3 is TGTGCCAGCAAACTAGCGGGGGGCTACAATGAGCAGTTCTTC.

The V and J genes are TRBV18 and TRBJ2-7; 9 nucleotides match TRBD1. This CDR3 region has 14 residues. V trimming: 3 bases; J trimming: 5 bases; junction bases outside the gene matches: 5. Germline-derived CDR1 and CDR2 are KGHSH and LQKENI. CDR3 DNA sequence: TGTGCCAGCTCACCGGACAGGGGCTACGACGAGCAGTACTTC. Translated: CASSPDRGYDEQYF.

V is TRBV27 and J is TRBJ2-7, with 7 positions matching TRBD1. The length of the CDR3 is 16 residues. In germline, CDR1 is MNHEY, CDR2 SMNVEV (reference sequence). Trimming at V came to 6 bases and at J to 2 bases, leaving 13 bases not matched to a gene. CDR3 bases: TGTGCCAGCAGGTCTACGTGGGGCAGGGGGACCTACGAGCAGTACTTC. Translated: CASRSTWGRGTYEQYF.